A single sample is the source of the 14 T cell receptor beta chains below, sequenced in a study of metastatic and nonmetastatic thyroid tumors. Via MiXCR, TCRdb re-called the PCR reads. In the table there are 17,000 or so clones, around 23% of which are singletons. The entire patient cohort was treatment-naive prior to thyroid surgery. The sequenced sample consisted of adjacent normal tissue. The receptors were gathered from a female donor with papillary thyroid cancer or a benign thyroid nodule (not recorded which). Some clones in this sample may be carry-over from other donors' samples.

CDR3 in DNA: TGCAGTGCTTCGGGTATTTTAGGAGGGGAAGAGACCCAGTACTTC. This sequence encodes CSASGILGGEETQYF. This chain uses TRBV20-1 with TRBJ2-5; tentative D call: TRBD2 (6 bases). Germline assignment: CDR1 DFQATT and CDR2 SNEGSKA (reference sequence). This CDR3 region has 15 residues. V lost 5 bases to trimming and J lost 3 bases, with 19 bases between them.

In its sample, this clone was seen a few times. V is TRBV27 and J is TRBJ2-7; D possibly corresponds to TRBD1 (5 bases). With 6 bases removed from V and 1 base from J, the gap between germline ends came to 13 bases. CDR3 length: 14 residues. The V gene's germline CDR1 is MNHEY and CDR2 SMNVEV (reference sequence). The DNA of the CDR3 is TGTGCCAGCAGCCTCACAGGCGCTTCCTACGAGCAGTACTTC. Protein: CASSLTGASYEQYF.

V is TRBV11-2 and J is TRBJ1-2; 8 positions match TRBD1. Germline V lookup: CDR1 SGHAT, CDR2 FQNNGV. The CDR3 is made up of 16 amino acids. The V segment lost 8 bases and the J segment 0 bases; nucleotides outside the gene matches: 11. DNA of the CDR3: TGTGCCAGCGGCGAGGCAGGGGGCTCCCCTAACTATGGCTACACCTTC. Translated, it gives CASGEAGGSPNYGYTF.

This clone has at least ten counts. The chain recombines TRBV7-9 with TRBJ2-7; a possible D gene is TRBD2 (6 bases). The CDR3 covers 14 residues. From germline, CDR1 is SEHNR and CDR2 FQNEAQ (reference sequence). Trimming removed 5 bases at V and 3 bases at J, with 14 bases between. The CDR3 loop reads CASSPAGYNYEQYF. CDR3 sequence (DNA): TGTGCCAGCAGCCCTGCGGGATACAACTACGAGCAGTACTTC. Full variable domain (rest looked up from reference TRBV7-9 and TRBJ2-7): DTGVSQNPRHKITKRGQNVTFRCDPISEHNRLYWYRQTLGQGPEFLTYFQNEAQLEKSRLLSDRFSAERPKGSFSTLEIQRTEQGDSAMYLCASSPAGYNYEQYFGPGTRLTVT.

The chain carries TRBV7-3 and TRBJ2-1, with D unclear. V was clipped by 1 base and J by 7 bases, with 8 bases between them. Germline V gives CDR1 SGHTA, CDR2 FQGTGA. This CDR3 is built from 13 residues. The CDR3 here is CASSLMGRNEQFF. The DNA for the CDR3 is TGTGCCAGCAGCTTAATGGGTAGAAATGAGCAGTTCTTC.

This chain joins TRBV6-1 and TRBJ2-3; 11 nucleotides align to TRBD2. This CDR3 contains 14 residues. Trimming at V came to 9 bases and at J to 4 bases, leaving 6 bases not matched to a gene. Germline assignment: CDR1 MNHNS and CDR2 SASEGT. DNA for the CDR3: TGTGCCAGTCAGACTAGCGGGGCTGCAGATACGCAGTATTTT. Its translation is CASQTSGAADTQYF.

This clone was seen ten or more times. The V and J genes are TRBV19 and TRBJ1-2; D remains ambiguous. This CDR3 comprises 13 residues. Per germline, CDR1 LNHDA and CDR2 SQIVND (reference sequence). Trimming removed 3 bases from V and 3 bases from J, with 8 bases in between. CDR3 sequence: CASSMDGYYGYTF. For the CDR3, the DNA is TGTGCCAGTAGTATGGACGGCTACTATGGCTACACCTTC.

In its sample, this clone was seen a few times. The gene calls are TRBV24-1 and TRBJ1-3; 9 bases match TRBD1. Trimming at V came to 4 bases and at J to 2 bases, leaving 5 bases not matched to a gene. The V gene's germline CDR1 is KGHDR and CDR2 SFDVKD. The length of the CDR3 is 16 residues. The DNA for the CDR3 is TGTGCCACCAGTGACCCGGACAGGGGAACTGGAAACACCATATATTTT. It yields the protein CATSDPDRGTGNTIYF.

This clone was found many times. This rearrangement joins TRBV12-3 or TRBV12-4 to TRBJ1-2; 8 positions match TRBD1. The CDR3 contains 13 residues. V lost 6 bases and J lost 3; bases outside the gene matches: 3. The CDR3 bases are TGTGCCAGCAGCCTGGACAGGGACTATGGCTACACCTTC. Translation: CASSLDRDYGYTF.

V is TRBV11-1 and J is TRBJ2-3, with 10 bases aligning to TRBD2. With V trimmed by 5 bases and J by 4 bases, 9 bases remained unmatched. CDR3 length: 16 amino acids. Germline CDR1 reads SGHAT; CDR2 reads FQDESV (reference sequence). The DNA for the CDR3 is TGTGCCAGCAGCAAGGGACTAGCGTGGCCCTCAGATACGCAGTATTTT. Amino acid sequence: CASSKGLAWPSDTQYF.

The V gene is TRBV12-3 or TRBV12-4, the J gene TRBJ2-1, with TRBD2 identical over 11 bases. CDR3 length equals 14 residues. V lost 7 bases, J lost 5 bases, and 4 bases stayed unmatched. In DNA form, the CDR3 reads TGTGCCAGCACCACTAGCGGGGGAGACAATGAGCAGTTCTTC. This translates into CASTTSGGDNEQFF.

This clone turned up a few times. V gene TRBV12-3 or TRBV12-4 combines with J gene TRBJ1-2, with a possible D match to TRBD1 (6 bases). V was clipped by 5 bases and J by 4 bases, with 23 bases between them. The CDR3 covers 17 residues. The CDR3 bases are TGTGCCAGCAGTCCTATTAATCCCCGGGACATGGGCTATGGCTACACCTTC. Its protein product is CASSPINPRDMGYGYTF.

The rearrangement links TRBV27 to TRBJ2-3, with a tentative D call TRBD1 (6 bases). In germline, CDR1 is MNHEY, CDR2 SMNVEV (reference sequence). Trimming took off 8 bases at V and 14 bases at J, with 20 bases between the two ends. This CDR3 spans 12 amino acids. CDR3 coding DNA: TGTGCCAGCGCCGTTTTGGGCAGGGGTTTGTATTTT. It yields the protein CASAVLGRGLYF.

This chain joins TRBV5-5 and TRBJ1-5; 7 bases match TRBD1. This CDR3 has 15 residues. J lost 1 base, V lost 2 bases, and 3 bases had no gene match. Germline CDR1 SGHKS, CDR2 YYEKEE (reference sequence). CDR3 amino acids: CASSLNRGSNQPQHF. Written as DNA, the CDR3 is TGTGCCAGCAGCTTAAACAGGGGAAGCAATCAGCCCCAGCATTTT.